These 24 T cell receptor beta chains share one sample of origin, sequenced in a study of monozygotic twins with inflammatory bowel disease. After re-calling the 5' RACE reads, TCRdb lists one entry per CDR3 protein, DNA absent. The table lists 88,000 or so distinct CDR3 sequences. The sample comprised blood. The source is a human donor with ulcerative colitis or Crohn's disease, or a healthy co-twin of an affected twin (not recorded which).

The gene calls are TRBV18 and TRBJ2-3; TCRdb indicates TRBD1, and absent DNA this call remains unverified. The CDR3 consists of 15 residues. The germline V gene has CDR1 KGHSH and CDR2 LQKENI. The CDR3 spells CASSKQGARTDTQYF.

This rearrangement joins TRBV3-1 to TRBJ1-2; the D gene TCRdb calls, TRBD1, cannot be checked with no DNA. Germline lookup yields CDR1 LGHDT and CDR2 YNNKEL (reference sequence). The CDR3 extends over 15 amino acids. The CDR3 sequence is CASSQGGGRQGPYTF. Variable domain in full (rest from reference TRBV3-1 and TRBJ1-2): DTAVSQTPKYLVTQMGNDKSIKCEQNLGHDTMYWYKQDSKKFLKIMFSYNNKELIINETVPNRFSPKSPDKAHLNLHINSLELGDSAVYFCASSQGGGRQGPYTFGSGTRLTVV.

The gene calls are TRBV20-1 and TRBJ1-6. The CDR3 is 14 amino acids. Germline CDR1 reads DFQATT; CDR2 reads SNEGSKA (reference sequence). This chain's CDR3 is CSAPGGTDNSPLHF.

The chain carries TRBV12-3 or TRBV12-4 and TRBJ1-6. This CDR3 is 15 amino acids long. The CDR3 loop reads CASSLGVANNSPLHF.

The genes are TRBV12-3 or TRBV12-4 and TRBJ2-2. The CDR3 consists of 11 residues. CDR3 residues: CASYITGELFF.

This chain uses TRBV4-1 with TRBJ2-1. This CDR3 is built from 13 residues. Germline V gene lookup returns CDR1 MGHRA and CDR2 YSYEKL. The CDR3 protein is CASSQESRREQFF.

J is TRBJ1-1 and V is TRBV10-3. Germline-derived CDR1 and CDR2 are ENHRY and SYGVKD. The CDR3 loop spans 14 amino acids. This CDR3 is CAISESDKTAEAFF.

This chain's CDR3 is CASEIGLETQYF. The chain links TRBV2 to TRBJ2-5. CDR1 is SNHLY and CDR2 is FYNNEI in the germline V gene. CDR3 length equals 12 residues.

The chain carries TRBV6-1 and TRBJ1-1; TCRdb reports TRBD1, a call that lacks DNA to check it against. CDR1 and CDR2 from the germline V gene are MNHNS and SASEGT. The CDR3 is 15 residues long. The CDR3 sequence: CASSTYRGMNTEAFF.

The chain uses TRBV15 and TRBJ1-3; TCRdb lists TRBD1, though no DNA is available to test this call. Germline CDR1 LNHNV, CDR2 YYDKDF (reference sequence). The CDR3 runs to 16 residues. The CDR3: CATSRGLRGRGNTIYF. The variable domain in full, with the rest retrieved from reference TRBV15 and TRBJ1-3, is DAMVIQNPRYQVTQFGKPVTLSCSQTLNHNVMYWYQQKSSQAPKLLFHYYDKDFNNEADTPDNFQSRRPNTSFCFLDIRSPGLGDTAMYLCATSRGLRGRGNTIYFGEGSWLTVV.

CDR3 protein: CASSLNGMNTEAFF. The chain employs TRBV5-1 and TRBJ1-1. CDR3 size: 14 residues. Germline CDR1 and CDR2: SGHRS and YFSETQ.

The chain is built from TRBV7-9 and TRBJ1-5; TCRdb outputs TRBD1, but without DNA this stays unchecked. The germline gives CDR1 SEHNR, CDR2 FQNEAQ (reference sequence). CDR3 size: 16 residues. The CDR3 loop reads CASSPAGEGFNQPQHF.

V usage is TRBV15 and J usage is TRBJ2-3; TCRdb reports TRBD2, a call that lacks DNA to check it against. Germline V gene data show CDR1 as LNHNV and CDR2 as YYDKDF (reference sequence). The CDR3 loop spans 16 amino acids. The CDR3 is CATSREKRGGTDTQYF.

The V call is TRBV3-1, the J call TRBJ2-7; there is no DNA to check the TCRdb D call of TRBD2. The CDR3 sequence is 13 residues long. Germline values: CDR1 LGHDT, CDR2 YNNKEL (reference sequence). CDR3 amino acids: CASSQGRGGEQYF.

The chain has TRBV7-3 and TRBJ2-1; the D gene TCRdb calls, TRBD1, cannot be checked with no DNA. Germline lookup yields CDR1 SGHTA and CDR2 FQGTGA. This CDR3 is 13 amino acids long. The CDR3 sequence: CASSRPGFNEQFF. The full variable domain, rest sourced from reference TRBV7-3 and TRBJ2-1, is GAGVSQTPSNKVTEKGKYVELRCDPISGHTALYWYRQSLGQGPEFLIYFQGTGAADDSGLPNDRFFAVRPEGSVSTLKIQRTERGDSAVYLCASSRPGFNEQFFGPGTRLTVL.

The chain couples TRBV20-1 to TRBJ1-5; the D gene TCRdb calls, TRBD1, cannot be checked with no DNA. Germline-derived CDR1 and CDR2 are DFQATT and SNEGSKA (reference sequence). CDR3 size: 13 residues. The chain's CDR3 is CSARTVTNQPQHF.

The rearrangement uses TRBV6-5 and TRBJ1-6; TCRdb lists TRBD1, though no DNA is available to test this call. Looked up from germline, CDR1 is MNHEY and CDR2 is SVGAGI. The CDR3 has 21 amino acids. The CDR3 protein is CASSYLNRGQELFSYNSPLHF.

The chain has TRBV6-6 and TRBJ2-7. The germline V gene encodes CDR1 MNHNY and CDR2 SVGAGI (reference sequence). The CDR3 is made up of 12 amino acids. The CDR3: CASRGSSYEQYF.

This sequence joins TRBV27 and TRBJ1-1. The germline CDR1 and CDR2 sequences are MNHEY and SMNVEV (reference sequence). The CDR3 has 14 amino acids. CDR3 residues: CASKNGRINTEAFF.

V and J are TRBV12-3 or TRBV12-4 and TRBJ1-1; the D gene TCRdb calls, TRBD1, cannot be checked with no DNA. CDR3 size: 13 residues. CDR3 in amino acids: CASSQTPGHGAFF.

The V gene is TRBV5-5, the J gene TRBJ2-1; lacking DNA, the TRBD1 call made by TCRdb goes unchecked. Germline loops: CDR1 SGHKS, CDR2 YYEKEE (reference sequence). This CDR3 region has 15 residues. The CDR3 sequence: CASRHRDSQINEQFF.

The chain couples TRBV29-1 to TRBJ1-1; TCRdb picks TRBD1, but there is no DNA to check that call. The CDR3 covers 13 residues. Germline V lookup: CDR1 SQVTM, CDR2 ANQGSEA. The CDR3 sequence: CSSGRGMNTEAFF.

The chain couples TRBV29-1 to TRBJ1-1; the TCRdb D gene call, TRBD1, has no DNA to confirm it. This CDR3 is built from 13 residues. CDR1 SQVTM and CDR2 ANQGSEA come from the germline V gene. CDR3 sequence reads: CSVKGQGNTEAFF.

This rearrangement joins TRBV10-3 to TRBJ2-7; absent DNA, TCRdb's TRBD2 call cannot be checked. The germline V gene encodes CDR1 ENHRY and CDR2 SYGVKD. CDR3 length equals 13 residues. The CDR3 loop is CAIRLAGGDEQYF.